What follows are 25 T cell receptor beta chains derived from one specimen sequenced in a study of T cell repertoires in cytomegalovirus infection. MiXCR, run by TCRdb on the reads, gives a single entry per CDR3 protein. Here the sample spans fewer than 1,000,000 distinct CDR3 sequences, around 29% being singletons. These TCRs are of unknown antigen specificity. The sample in question was cultured CD8+ T cells from PBMCs, obtained from culture after CMV antigen stimulation. The source of these receptors is a human donor in good health (CMV status not recorded). Some clones in this sample may be carry-over from other donors' samples.

This clonotype was observed many times. The chain links TRBV12-3 or TRBV12-4 to TRBJ1-1, with a tentative D call TRBD1 (5 bases). The length of the CDR3 is 14 residues. V was clipped by 5 bases and J by 0 bases, with 10 bases between them. DNA for the CDR3: TGTGCCAGCAGTAGGGGCAGATTGAACACTGAAGCTTTCTTT. Protein: CASSRGRLNTEAFF.

This clonotype was observed a few times. The chain employs TRBV12-5 and TRBJ2-7; D may be TRBD1 (6 bases). This CDR3 has 11 residues. Germline CDR1 LGHNT, CDR2 FRNRAP. The ends were cut back, 1 base at V and 8 bases at J, with 6 bases in the middle. The CDR3 loop reads CASGLGDKQYF. The CDR3 bases are TGTGCTAGTGGTTTGGGGGACAAGCAGTACTTC.

This sequence joins TRBV6-5 and TRBJ2-7; 11 nucleotides align to TRBD2. V dropped 3 bases and J dropped 0; count of bases not matched to a gene: 1. Germline V lookup: CDR1 MNHEY, CDR2 SVGAGI. The CDR3 contains 15 residues. CDR3 sequence: CASSYGTSGSYEQYF. In DNA, the CDR3 is TGTGCCAGCAGTTATGGGACTAGCGGCTCCTACGAGCAGTACTTC.

This clonotype was seen a handful of times. The chain is built from TRBV25-1 and TRBJ1-2, with D tentatively TRBD1 (5 bases). V lost 6 bases and J lost 0, with 23 bases in between. From germline, CDR1 is MGHDK and CDR2 SYGVNS. This CDR3 region has 18 residues. The CDR3, as DNA: TGTGCCAGCAGGGGTCCCTTGACAGAAGATGGTGCTAACTATGGCTACACCTTC. Its translation is CASRGPLTEDGANYGYTF.

This clonotype was found many times. The chain has TRBV7-9 and TRBJ2-6, with 9 bases fitting TRBD1. The V and J ends lost 5 bases and 3 bases, in that order; junction bases with no gene match: 8. Germline V lookup: CDR1 SEHNR, CDR2 FQNEAQ (reference sequence). The CDR3 totals 17 residues. The CDR3 nucleotides read TGTGCCAGCAGCATGGGACAGGGATTATATGGGGCCAACGTCCTGACTTTC. Encoded protein: CASSMGQGLYGANVLTF.

The V call is TRBV6-1, the J call TRBJ2-5; the D is unclear. From germline, CDR1 is MNHNS and CDR2 SASEGT. This CDR3 has 14 amino acids. V was shortened by 5 bases and J by 0 bases, with 10 bases between the two germline ends. The CDR3 bases are TGTGCCAGCAGTCGATGGGCCAACCAAGAGACCCAGTACTTC. It translates to CASSRWANQETQYF.

This clonotype was detected a few times. This sequence joins TRBV19 and TRBJ2-1; D not certain. The CDR3 covers 13 residues. The ends were cut back, 6 bases at V and 5 bases at J, with 11 bases in the middle. In germline, CDR1 is LNHDA, CDR2 SQIVND (reference sequence). The CDR3 is CASSDSSHNEQFF. In nucleotides, the CDR3 is TGTGCCAGTAGCGACTCGAGCCACAATGAGCAGTTCTTC.

The V call is TRBV11-3, the J call TRBJ1-1; no firm D call. Per germline, CDR1 SGHNT and CDR2 YENEEA. This CDR3 spans 13 amino acids. Between the trimmed V and J ends, which lost 0 bases and 3 bases, there was a span of 5 bases. CDR3 in DNA: TGTGCCAGCAGCTTAGAATCGTACACTGAAGCTTTCTTT. Translated, it gives CASSLESYTEAFF.

V gene TRBV10-3 combines with J gene TRBJ2-6; no clear D gene. The V end lost 3 bases, the J end lost 3 bases, and 9 bases lay between the germline ends. The CDR3 extends over 15 amino acids. Germline values: CDR1 ENHRY, CDR2 SYGVKD. For the CDR3, the DNA is TGTGCCATCAGTGACTCTCAGAGTGGGGCCAACGTCCTGACTTTC. Translating gives CAISDSQSGANVLTF.

This clonotype has a count of ten or more. V is TRBV12-3 or TRBV12-4 and J is TRBJ1-1; D is ambiguous. The CDR3 totals 19 residues. Between the trimmed V and J ends, which lost 5 bases and 0 bases, there was a span of 25 bases. CDR3 DNA sequence: TGTGCCAGCAGTCTGCCGGAGGGCAGGCAAAGTTCCATGAACACTGAAGCTTTCTTT. Translation: CASSLPEGRQSSMNTEAFF.

The CDR3 here is CATSREGSHYGYTF. CDR3 nucleotide sequence: TGTGCCACCAGCAGAGAGGGCAGCCACTATGGCTACACCTTC. This rearrangement joins TRBV15 to TRBJ1-2; D is uncertain. The CDR3 is 14 residues long. Deletions cut 0 bases from V and 3 bases from J, with 8 bases between. Germline V gene lookup returns CDR1 LNHNV and CDR2 YYDKDF (reference sequence).

Details on this clonotype: A read error may produce the germline difference seen at one junction end. This chain connects TRBV7-9 to TRBJ2-4, with a possible D match to TRBD1 (5 bases). There are 16 residues in the CDR3. Germline CDR1 reads SEHNR; CDR2 reads FQNEAQ (reference sequence). CDR3 sequence reads: CASSARAGSAKNLQYF. As DNA, the CDR3 is TGTGCCAGCAGCGCCAGGGCCGGGTCGGCCAAAAACCTTCAGTACTTC. Together with reference TRBV7-9 and TRBJ2-4, the CDR3 gives the full variable domain: DTGVSQNPRHKITKRGQNVTFRCDPISEHNRLYWYRQTLGQGPEFLTYFQNEAQLEKSRLLSDRFSAERPKGSFSTLEIQRTEQGDSAMYLCASSARAGSAKNLQYFGAGTRLSVL.

The genes are TRBV29-1 and TRBJ2-3; tentatively, D is TRBD1 or TRBD2 (5 bases each). The CDR3 is 14 amino acids. Germline values: CDR1 SQVTM, CDR2 ANQGSEA. The germline V and J ends were trimmed by 3 bases and 2 bases, with 12 bases remaining between them. For the CDR3, the DNA is TGCAGCGTTGAGACGGGACGGACCACAGATACGCAGTATTTT. Amino acids: CSVETGRTTDTQYF.

This clonotype came up a few times. The V and J genes are TRBV7-8 and TRBJ1-2; D unclear. V lost 1 base, J lost 2 bases, and 17 bases lay in between. Germline V lookup: CDR1 SGHVS, CDR2 FQNEAQ. This CDR3 comprises 17 residues. The DNA of the CDR3 is TGTGCCAGCAGCTTAGGTCCTTATTCGGGCTTGAACTATGGCTACACCTTC. As protein: CASSLGPYSGLNYGYTF.

This chain links TRBV20-1 with TRBJ2-5; D may be TRBD2 (5 bases). CDR3 size: 13 residues. CDR1 is DFQATT and CDR2 is SNEGSKA in the germline V gene (reference sequence). CDR3 in DNA: TGCAGCCTTTTGGAAGGACTCCCCGAGACCCAGTACTTC. Its translation: CSLLEGLPETQYF.

The chain carries TRBV25-1 and TRBJ1-1; D remains unclear. The V and J ends lost 3 bases and 0 bases respectively, with 8 bases between them. This CDR3 comprises 14 residues. Germline values: CDR1 MGHDK, CDR2 SYGVNS. The CDR3 reads CASSDGSVNTEAFF. The CDR3, as DNA: TGTGCCAGCAGTGATGGGTCGGTGAACACTGAAGCTTTCTTT. Using reference TRBV25-1 and TRBJ1-1 for the parts outside the CDR3, the full variable domain is EADIYQTPRYLVIGTGKKITLECSQTMGHDKMYWYQQDPGMELHLIHYSYGVNSTEKGDLSSESTVSRIRTEHFPLTLESARPSHTSQYLCASSDGSVNTEAFFGQGTRLTVV.

This clonotype was counted a few times. The chain links TRBV7-9 to TRBJ2-4; the D is unclear. Germline CDR1 reads SEHNR; CDR2 reads FQNEAQ (reference sequence). The V gene lost 1 base and the J gene lost 8 bases, with 6 bases spanning the gap. The CDR3 totals 12 residues. CDR3 coding DNA: TGTGCCAGCAGCTTAGGCAAGGACATTCAGTACTTC. Protein sequence: CASSLGKDIQYF. Combining the CDR3 with reference TRBV7-9 and TRBJ2-4 gives the whole variable domain DTGVSQNPRHKITKRGQNVTFRCDPISEHNRLYWYRQTLGQGPEFLTYFQNEAQLEKSRLLSDRFSAERPKGSFSTLEIQRTEQGDSAMYLCASSLGKDIQYFGAGTRLSVL.

A few counts support this clonotype. The chain combines TRBV7-9 with TRBJ2-7; D gene unclear. From germline, CDR1 is SEHNR and CDR2 FQNEAQ (reference sequence). This CDR3 has 13 amino acids. Trimming removed 6 bases at V and 3 bases at J, with 12 bases between. This CDR3 is CASSRELSYEQYV. As DNA, the CDR3 is TGTGCCAGCAGTCGAGAGTTAAGCTACGAGCAGTACGTC.

The chain couples TRBV11-2 to TRBJ2-2; TRBD1 matches 11 bases. V lost 3 bases, J lost 5 bases, and 8 bases stayed unmatched. Germline CDR1 SGHAT, CDR2 FQNNGV. This CDR3 contains 17 residues. CDR3 region: CASSFMDRGRRTGELFF. Written as DNA, the CDR3 is TGTGCCAGCAGCTTTATGGACAGGGGGCGCAGGACCGGGGAGCTGTTTTTT.

The table lists this clonotype with a few counts. V is TRBV6-2 or TRBV6-3 and J is TRBJ1-6; D not certain. The CDR3 runs to 15 residues. CDR1 is MNHEY, CDR2 SVGEGT, per germline. With 2 bases removed from V and 2 bases from J, the gap between germline ends came to 7 bases. CDR3 in DNA: TGTGCCAGCAGTTACAAGGCAGCCTATAATTCACCCCTCCACTTT. Amino acids: CASSYKAAYNSPLHF.

The chain recombines TRBV24-1 with TRBJ2-2; the match to TRBD1 covers 7 bases. Germline CDR1 KGHDR, CDR2 SFDVKD. J lost 4 bases, V lost 9 bases, and 7 bases had no gene match. The CDR3 has 14 amino acids. The CDR3 loop reads CATHGTDSTGELFF. CDR3 bases: TGTGCCACCCATGGGACAGACTCCACCGGGGAGCTGTTTTTT.

This chain connects TRBV6-5 to TRBJ1-3; 9 bases are a match to TRBD1. Germline values: CDR1 MNHEY, CDR2 SVGAGI. The CDR3 length is 16 residues. The V gene end was trimmed by 4 bases and the J gene end by 0 bases; junction bases not matched to a gene: 4. The CDR3 coding sequence is TGTGCCAGCAGTTGGACAGGGGCGGACTCTGGAAACACCATATATTTT. It codes for CASSWTGADSGNTIYF.

This clonotype has a count of ten or more. The rearrangement joins TRBV7-2 to TRBJ2-5, with TRBD2 identical over 8 bases. Germline CDR1 is SGHTA and CDR2 is FQGNSA. CDR3 size: 16 residues. V trimming: 1 base; J trimming: 5 bases; junction bases outside the gene matches: 9. The DNA for the CDR3 is TGTGCCAGCAGCTTAGTTCGTGCGGGGGGTGGGGAGACCCAGTACTTC. Its protein is CASSLVRAGGGETQYF. The full variable domain, in which reference TRBV7-2 and TRBJ2-5 provide the parts outside the CDR3, is GAGVSQSPSNKVTEKGKDVELRCDPISGHTALYWYRQSLGQGLEFLIYFQGNSAPDKSGLPSDRFSAERTGGSVSTLTIQRTQQEDSAVYLCASSLVRAGGGETQYFGPGTRLLVL.

This clonotype occurred many times. The rearrangement joins TRBV6-1 to TRBJ1-6, with D unresolved. There are 16 residues in the CDR3. CDR1 and CDR2 (germline): MNHNS, SASEGT. The ends were cut back, 2 bases at V and 6 bases at J, with 14 bases in the middle. The CDR3 bases are TGTGCCAGCAGTGAAAGAAGGGAGGTTATTAATTCACCCCTCCACTTT. It codes for CASSERREVINSPLHF.

The chain links TRBV19 to TRBJ1-2, with unresolved D. Germline CDR1 reads LNHDA; CDR2 reads SQIVND (reference sequence). Trimming removed 2 bases from V and 1 base from J, with 8 bases in between. CDR3 size: 14 residues. CDR3 coding DNA: TGTGCCAGTAGTATATCTTTGGGTAACTATGGCTACACCTTC. Protein product: CASSISLGNYGYTF.